This T cell receptor beta chain was recorded in a study of cytomegalovirus exposure and HLA in healthy donors. Unmatched junction bases numbered 1, after V lost 2 bases and J lost 0 bases. Germline V lookup: CDR1 KGHSH, CDR2 LQKENI. This CDR3 is 16 amino acids long. The study ran its PCR with 60 Vbeta and 13 Jbeta primers. Generated by immunoSEQ multiplex PCR, the TCRdb table keeps only in-frame clones and is missing some. The sample has over 75,000 clones, roughly 75% seen once. With respect to this clone: The same CDR3 also results from other DNA sequences found in this sample.

This receptor was identified in a woman aged 60-75 years in good health and CMV-seronegative. The chain uses TRBV18 and TRBJ2-6, with 7 bases identical to TRBD1. What was sequenced was PBMCs. CDR3 region: CASSPDRASGANVLTF. The CDR3 DNA is TGTGCCAGCTCACCAGACAGGGCCTCTGGGGCCAACGTCCTGACTTTC.